One sample yielded the 21 T cell receptor beta chains listed below, sequenced in a study of blood T cell repertoires in COVID-19. Only in-frame clones appear in the TCRdb table, and some are missing; sequencing was by immunoSEQ multiplex PCR. The top ten hold 7.5% of the sample, which has about 120,000 clones, roughly four fifths seen once. Sequencing was carried out using peripheral blood. The receptors were sampled from a man between 65 and 79 years old with active or convalescent COVID-19.

The table lists this clone with a few counts. This chain links TRBV5-1 with TRBJ2-3; 9 bases agree with TRBD2. The V gene end was trimmed by 3 bases and the J gene end by 4 bases; junction bases not matched to a gene: 6. The CDR3 is 15 residues long. The germline CDR1 and CDR2 sequences are SGHRS and YFSETQ. The CDR3 DNA is TGCGCCAGCAGCTACAATGGACTAGCGTCAGATACGCAGTATTTT. Translating it yields CASSYNGLASDTQYF.

This clone has a count of ten or more. V is TRBV4-1 and J is TRBJ1-5; 12 bases align to TRBD1. Germline V lookup: CDR1 MGHRA, CDR2 YSYEKL. V lost 2 bases, J lost 7 bases, and 9 bases stayed unmatched. This CDR3 contains 17 residues. CDR3: CASSQQTGTGGRQPQHF. The CDR3 nucleotides read TGCGCCAGCAGCCAACAAACGGGGACAGGGGGCCGGCAGCCCCAGCATTTT.

The V call is TRBV6-6, the J call TRBJ1-5; no firm D call. Deletions cut 2 bases from V and 6 bases from J, with 8 bases between. Germline lookup yields CDR1 MNHNY and CDR2 SVGAGI (reference sequence). The length of the CDR3 is 13 residues. The CDR3 protein is CASSYEVGQPQHF. DNA for the CDR3: TGTGCCAGCAGTTACGAGGTCGGTCAGCCCCAGCATTTT.

This chain connects TRBV11-3 to TRBJ1-1, with D tentatively TRBD1 (6 bases). The CDR3 covers 12 residues. V was pared by 6 bases and J by 5 bases, with 10 bases between. Germline loops: CDR1 SGHNT, CDR2 YENEEA. As DNA, the CDR3 is TGTGCCAGCAGACAGGGATGGACTGAAGCTTTCTTT. Its translation is CASRQGWTEAFF.

This chain links TRBV18 with TRBJ1-3; 9 bases fit TRBD1. This CDR3 spans 17 amino acids. After removal of 2 bases from V and 0 bases from J, the junction contained 5 bases not matched to a gene. The V gene's germline CDR1 is KGHSH and CDR2 LQKENI. The CDR3 protein is CASSPRTGEFSGNTIYF. The DNA for the CDR3 is TGTGCCAGCTCACCAAGGACAGGGGAATTCTCTGGAAACACCATATATTTT. The whole variable domain, filled in from reference TRBV18 and TRBJ1-3, reads NAGVMQNPRHLVRRRGQEARLRCSPMKGHSHVYWYRQLPEEGLKFMVYLQKENIIDESGMPKERFSAEFPKEGPSILRIQQVVRGDSAAYFCASSPRTGEFSGNTIYFGEGSWLTVV.

The rearrangement links TRBV4-3 to TRBJ1-1, with 8 bases lining up with TRBD1. The V gene's germline CDR1 is LGHNA and CDR2 YSLEER. V lost 4 bases to trimming and J lost 11 bases; unmatched junction nucleotides: 12. The CDR3 covers 14 residues. The CDR3 nucleotides are TGCGCCAGCAGCCTGGATAGACAGGGGAGGAATGCTTTCTTT. Residues: CASSLDRQGRNAFF.

This chain uses TRBV29-1 with TRBJ1-4; 7 nucleotides agree with TRBD1. CDR3 size: 12 residues. After removal of 8 bases from V and 7 bases from J, the junction contained 7 bases not matched to a gene. CDR1 and CDR2 from the germline V gene are SQVTM and ANQGSEA. DNA of the CDR3: TGCAGCATCAGGGGGATGGCTGAAAAACTGTTTTTT. It yields the protein CSIRGMAEKLFF.

V is TRBV7-6 and J is TRBJ2-7; 7 bases fit TRBD1. Trimming took 5 bases from V and 2 from J; bases not matched to a gene: 0. CDR1 SGHVS and CDR2 FNYEAQ come from the germline V gene. The CDR3 loop spans 12 amino acids. CDR3 loop: CASSQGAYEQYF. Here the CDR3 DNA reads TGTGCCAGCAGCCAGGGGGCCTACGAGCAGTACTTC.

CDR3 DNA: TGTGCCAGCAGCGTTCTGGGGGGGCCCACTGAAGCTTTCTTT. The encoded protein is CASSVLGGPTEAFF. V usage is TRBV9 and J usage is TRBJ1-1, with D perhaps matching TRBD1 (6 bases). CDR1 SGDLS and CDR2 YYNGEE come from the germline V gene. This CDR3 spans 14 amino acids. Trimming took 2 bases from V and 4 from J, leaving 12 bases between them.

The chain is built from TRBV5-1 and TRBJ2-3; a possible D gene is TRBD1 (6 bases). The ends were cut back, 7 bases at V and 0 bases at J, with 12 bases in the middle. This CDR3 contains 14 residues. In germline, CDR1 is SGHRS, CDR2 YFSETQ. CDR3 bases: TGCGCCAGCTCTCAGGGGCCTAGCACAGATACGCAGTATTTT. This sequence encodes CASSQGPSTDTQYF.

The chain combines TRBV11-3 with TRBJ1-2, with D perhaps matching TRBD1 (5 bases). CDR3 length: 13 amino acids. The V end lost 4 bases, the J end lost 6 bases, and 12 bases lay between the germline ends. Germline V gene lookup returns CDR1 SGHNT and CDR2 YENEEA. The CDR3 reads CASSYPGLNGYTF. CDR3 coding DNA: TGTGCCAGCAGCTACCCGGGACTGAATGGCTACACCTTC.

The chain links TRBV5-1 to TRBJ1-2; no definite D call. Germline V gene lookup returns CDR1 SGHRS and CDR2 YFSETQ. The length of the CDR3 is 14 residues. Deletions cut 1 base from V and 5 bases from J, with 12 bases between. The CDR3 loop is CASSLLGYEYGYTF. DNA for the CDR3: TGCGCCAGCAGCTTGCTGGGCTATGAGTATGGCTACACCTTC.

This sequence joins TRBV29-1 and TRBJ1-1, with D possibly being TRBD1 (5 bases). Germline-derived CDR1 and CDR2 are SQVTM and ANQGSEA. This CDR3 is built from 14 residues. V lost 2 bases to trimming and J lost 1 base, with 11 bases between them. The CDR3 DNA is TGCAGCGTTGAATGGGGGGGTGGGAACACTGAAGCTTTCTTT. It yields the protein CSVEWGGGNTEAFF.

V gene TRBV9 combines with J gene TRBJ1-4, with 7 nucleotides matching TRBD1. The CDR3 contains 15 residues. CDR1 and CDR2 (germline): SGDLS, YYNGEE. Unmatched junction bases numbered 2, after V lost 0 bases and J lost 3 bases. CDR3 in DNA: TGTGCCAGCAGCGTAGGAGGGGGCCCTAATGAAAAACTGTTTTTT. Residues: CASSVGGGPNEKLFF.

A note on this clone: This same CDR3 is encoded by further DNA sequences in the sample. This chain links TRBV6-2 or TRBV6-3 with TRBJ1-1; D remains ambiguous. The V end lost 2 bases, the J end lost 1 base, and 5 bases lay between the germline ends. The CDR3 is 13 residues long. The germline V gene has CDR1 MNHEY and CDR2 SVGEGT. The CDR3 here is CASSYAGNTEAFF. The CDR3 DNA reads TGTGCCAGCAGTTACGCAGGGAACACTGAAGCTTTCTTT.

V and J are TRBV5-4 and TRBJ2-1, with TRBD2 matching 14 bases. This CDR3 contains 17 residues. The junction had 5 bases not matched to a gene; V was cut back by 4 bases and J by 2 bases. Germline V gene lookup returns CDR1 SGHNT and CDR2 YYREEE (reference sequence). In nucleotides, the CDR3 is TGTGCCAGCAGCGTCGGGACTAGCGGGAGCACCTACAATGAGCAGTTCTTC. It yields the protein CASSVGTSGSTYNEQFF.

This clone has only one observation. The gene calls are TRBV28 and TRBJ1-1; 7 bases line up with TRBD1. From germline, CDR1 is MDHEN and CDR2 SYDVKM. V lost 7 bases to trimming and J lost 6 bases; unmatched junction nucleotides: 8. This CDR3 contains 13 residues. The chain's CDR3 is CASMKQGRAEAFF. The CDR3 DNA reads as TGTGCCAGCATGAAACAGGGGCGGGCTGAAGCTTTCTTT.

The chain is built from TRBV28 and TRBJ1-2, with unresolved D. There are 15 residues in the CDR3. Per the germline V gene, CDR1 is MDHEN and CDR2 is SYDVKM. Trimming pared 4 bases from V and 2 bases from J, leaving 14 bases between. The CDR3 protein is CASSSRLTSNYGYTF. The DNA for the CDR3 is TGTGCCAGCAGTTCCCGCCTGACATCAAACTATGGCTACACCTTC.

DNA of the CDR3: TGCGCCAGCAGCCACTCCCAAGAGACCCAGTACTTC. It yields the protein CASSHSQETQYF. The genes are TRBV5-1 and TRBJ2-5; the D is unclear. Between the trimmed V and J ends, which lost 4 bases and 1 base, there was a span of 5 bases. Germline CDR1 SGHRS, CDR2 YFSETQ. There are 12 residues in the CDR3.

The chain recombines TRBV5-1 with TRBJ2-3, with 7 bases fitting TRBD2. V lost 0 bases, J lost 2 bases, and 6 bases stayed unmatched. CDR1 is SGHRS, CDR2 YFSETQ, per germline. CDR3 size: 16 residues. CDR3 sequence reads: CASSLDERGPTDTQYF. The CDR3 bases are TGCGCCAGCAGCTTGGATGAGCGGGGCCCCACAGATACGCAGTATTTT.

This chain joins TRBV5-4 and TRBJ2-7, with 14 bases aligning to TRBD2. In germline, CDR1 is SGHNT, CDR2 YYREEE (reference sequence). CDR3 length equals 16 residues. J was trimmed by 9 bases and V by 0 bases; bases with no gene match: 8. CDR3 loop: CASSLGGGLAGDGQYF. The CDR3 DNA follows: TGTGCCAGCAGCTTGGGAGGGGGACTAGCGGGAGACGGGCAGTACTTC.